This T cell receptor (beta chain) was captured by sequencing in a study of shared clonotypes between healthy human individuals. Study-level background: A donor's plate count was three for CD4 naive and three for CD4 memory; CD8 naive had two and CD8 memory one.

CD45RO-negative, CCR7-selected cells formed the naive CD8 fraction, which excluded terminally differentiated effector memory CD45RA+ cells. Worth noting for this clone: The target antigen is unknown.

Germline CDR1 and CDR2: MDHEN and SYDVKM. The CDR3 runs to 20 residues. V lost 7 bases and J 0 bases, leaving 28 bases between the germline ends. The study's findings and limits: How much donors shared clonotypes was expected to be affected by sequencing depth. The sharing of roughly 5% of naive CD4 clonotypes was seen across a handful of donors.

The data were produced by immunoSEQ multiplex PCR, yet TCRdb's version contains in-frame clones alone and is incomplete. The sample yields some 2,100,000 clones, under 95% seen once. The source of this sequence is a man aged 18 to 30 in good health. Some clones in this sample may be carry-over from other donors' samples. The specimen was naive CD8+ T cells from PBMCs. V and J are TRBV28 and TRBJ2-1; no definite D call. The CDR3 here is CASNPPKLNYRESSYNEQFF. DNA of the CDR3: TGTGCCAGCAACCCCCCAAAGCTAAACTACCGAGAAAGCTCCTACAATGAGCAGTTCTTC.